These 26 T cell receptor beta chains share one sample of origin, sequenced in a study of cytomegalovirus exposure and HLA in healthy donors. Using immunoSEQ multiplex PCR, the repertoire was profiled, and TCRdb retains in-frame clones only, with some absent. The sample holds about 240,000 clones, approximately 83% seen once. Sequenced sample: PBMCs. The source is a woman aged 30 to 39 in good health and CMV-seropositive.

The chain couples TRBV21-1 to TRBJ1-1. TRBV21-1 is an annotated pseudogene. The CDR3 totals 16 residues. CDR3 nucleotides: TGTGCCAGCAGCACGGAGCCGGGAAAAGTGAACACTGAAGCTTTCTTT. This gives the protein CASSTEPGKVNTEAFF.

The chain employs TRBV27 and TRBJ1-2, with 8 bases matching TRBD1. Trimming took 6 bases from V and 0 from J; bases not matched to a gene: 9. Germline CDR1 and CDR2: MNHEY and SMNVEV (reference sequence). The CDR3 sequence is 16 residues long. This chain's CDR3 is CASRKGDRQANYGYTF. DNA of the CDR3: TGTGCCAGCAGGAAAGGGGACAGGCAAGCTAACTATGGCTACACCTTC.

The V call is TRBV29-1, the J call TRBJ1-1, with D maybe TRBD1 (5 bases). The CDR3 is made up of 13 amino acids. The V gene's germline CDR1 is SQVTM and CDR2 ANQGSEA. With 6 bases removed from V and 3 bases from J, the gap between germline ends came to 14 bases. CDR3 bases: TGCAGCGTCGTAGGGGTCTGGGACACTGAAGCTTTCTTT. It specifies CSVVGVWDTEAFF.

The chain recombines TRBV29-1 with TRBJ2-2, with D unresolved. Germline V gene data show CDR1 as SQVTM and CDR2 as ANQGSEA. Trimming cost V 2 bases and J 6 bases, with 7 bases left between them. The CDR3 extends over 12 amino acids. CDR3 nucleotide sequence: TGCAGCGTTGAATTCCGTGCCGGGGAGCTGTTTTTT. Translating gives CSVEFRAGELFF.

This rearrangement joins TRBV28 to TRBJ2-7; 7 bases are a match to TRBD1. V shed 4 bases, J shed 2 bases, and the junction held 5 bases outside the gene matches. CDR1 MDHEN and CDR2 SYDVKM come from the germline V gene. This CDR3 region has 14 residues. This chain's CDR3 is CASSWTGLTYEQYF. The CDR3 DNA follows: TGTGCCAGCAGTTGGACAGGTCTGACCTACGAGCAGTACTTC.

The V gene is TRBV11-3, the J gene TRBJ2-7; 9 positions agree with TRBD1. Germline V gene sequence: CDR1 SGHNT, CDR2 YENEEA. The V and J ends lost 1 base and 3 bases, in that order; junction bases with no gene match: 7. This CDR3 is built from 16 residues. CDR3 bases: TGTGCCAGCAGCTTAGGGGCCGGGACAGGGTACTACGAGCAGTACTTC. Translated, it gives CASSLGAGTGYYEQYF.

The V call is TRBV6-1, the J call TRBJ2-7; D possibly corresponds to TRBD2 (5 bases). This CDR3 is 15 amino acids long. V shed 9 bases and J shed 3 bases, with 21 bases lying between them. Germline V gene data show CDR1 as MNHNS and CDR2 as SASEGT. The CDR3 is CASFSRWRSGYEQYF. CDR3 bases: TGTGCCAGTTTCTCACGCTGGAGGAGCGGCTACGAGCAGTACTTC.

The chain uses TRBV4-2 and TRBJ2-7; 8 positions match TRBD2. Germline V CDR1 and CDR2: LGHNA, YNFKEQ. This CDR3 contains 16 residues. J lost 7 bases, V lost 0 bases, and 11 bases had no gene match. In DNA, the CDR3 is TGTGCCAGCAGCCAAGATCGTTCGGGAGGGCCCTGGGAGCAGTACTTC. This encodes CASSQDRSGGPWEQYF.

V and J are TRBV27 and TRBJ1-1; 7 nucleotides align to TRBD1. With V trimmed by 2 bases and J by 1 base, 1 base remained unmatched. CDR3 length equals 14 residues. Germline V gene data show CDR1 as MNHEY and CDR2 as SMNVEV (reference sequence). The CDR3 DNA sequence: TGTGCCAGCAGTTTACACAGGGGGAACACTGAAGCTTTCTTT. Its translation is CASSLHRGNTEAFF.

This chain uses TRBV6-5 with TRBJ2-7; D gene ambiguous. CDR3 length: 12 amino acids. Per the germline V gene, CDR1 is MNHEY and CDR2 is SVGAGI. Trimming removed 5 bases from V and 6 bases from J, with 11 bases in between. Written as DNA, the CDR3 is TGTGCCAGCAGTAAATTAACCGGCGAGCAGTACTTC. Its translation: CASSKLTGEQYF.

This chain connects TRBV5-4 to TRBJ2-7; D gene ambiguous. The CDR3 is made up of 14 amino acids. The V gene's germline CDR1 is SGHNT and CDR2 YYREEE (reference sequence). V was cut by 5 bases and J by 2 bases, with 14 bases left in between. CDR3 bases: TGTGCCAGCAGGCTTGAGGTTGCCCCCTACGAGCAGTACTTC. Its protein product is CASRLEVAPYEQYF.

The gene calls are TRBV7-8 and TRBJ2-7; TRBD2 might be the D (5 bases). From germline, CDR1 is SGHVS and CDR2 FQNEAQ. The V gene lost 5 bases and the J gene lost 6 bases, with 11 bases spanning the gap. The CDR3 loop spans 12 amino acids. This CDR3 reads CASSPTSPEQYF. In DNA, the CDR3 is TGTGCCAGCAGCCCTACTAGTCCCGAGCAGTACTTC. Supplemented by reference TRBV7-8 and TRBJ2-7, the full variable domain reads GAGVSQSPRYKVAKRGQDVALRCDPISGHVSLFWYQQALGQGPEFLTYFQNEAQLDKSGLPSDRFFAERPEGSVSTLKIQRTQQEDSAVYLCASSPTSPEQYFGPGTRLTVT.

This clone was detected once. The CDR3 nucleotides are TGCGCCAGCAGTGAGGGGGGGACTGGGGCCAACGTCCTGACTTTC. As protein: CASSEGGTGANVLTF. This rearrangement joins TRBV10-1 to TRBJ2-6; D is perhaps TRBD2 (6 bases). This CDR3 is 15 amino acids long. The V and J ends lost 2 bases and 2 bases respectively, with 7 bases between them. Germline-derived CDR1 and CDR2 are WNHNN and SYGVQD (reference sequence).

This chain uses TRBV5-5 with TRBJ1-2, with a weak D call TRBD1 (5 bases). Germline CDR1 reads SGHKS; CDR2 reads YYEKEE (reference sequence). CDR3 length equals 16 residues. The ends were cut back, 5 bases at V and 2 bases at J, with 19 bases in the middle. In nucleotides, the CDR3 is TGTGCCAGCAGTCGCGACAATCCCAAGGGGAACTATGGCTACACCTTC. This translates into CASSRDNPKGNYGYTF. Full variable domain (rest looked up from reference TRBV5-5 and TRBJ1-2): DAGVTQSPTHLIKTRGQQVTLRCSPISGHKSVSWYQQVLGQGPQFIFQYYEKEERGRGNFPDRFSARQFPNYSSELNVNALLLGDSALYLCASSRDNPKGNYGYTFGSGTRLTVV.

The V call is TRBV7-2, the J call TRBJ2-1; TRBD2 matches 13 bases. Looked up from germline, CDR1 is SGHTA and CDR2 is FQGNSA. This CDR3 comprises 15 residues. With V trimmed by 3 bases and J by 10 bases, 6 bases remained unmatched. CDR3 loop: CASSFTSGRAGEQFF. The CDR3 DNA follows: TGTGCCAGCAGCTTTACTAGCGGGAGGGCCGGGGAGCAGTTCTTC.

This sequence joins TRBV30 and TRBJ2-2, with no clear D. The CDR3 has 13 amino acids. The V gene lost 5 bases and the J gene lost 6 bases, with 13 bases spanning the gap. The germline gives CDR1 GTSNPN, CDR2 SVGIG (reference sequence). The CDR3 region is CAWVRSEAGELFF. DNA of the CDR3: TGTGCCTGGGTCCGATCTGAGGCCGGGGAGCTGTTTTTT.

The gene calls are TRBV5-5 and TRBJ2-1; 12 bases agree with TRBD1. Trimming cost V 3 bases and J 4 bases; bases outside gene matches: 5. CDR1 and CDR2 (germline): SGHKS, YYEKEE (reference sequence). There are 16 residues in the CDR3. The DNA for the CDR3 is TGTGCCAGCAGCTCCTGGGACAGGGGGCTTTACAATGAGCAGTTCTTC. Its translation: CASSSWDRGLYNEQFF.

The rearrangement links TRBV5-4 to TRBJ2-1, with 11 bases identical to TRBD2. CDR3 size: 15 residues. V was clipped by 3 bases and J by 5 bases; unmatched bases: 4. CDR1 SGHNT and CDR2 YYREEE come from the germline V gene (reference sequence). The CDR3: CASSSQGLADNEQFF. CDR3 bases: TGTGCCAGCAGCTCGCAGGGACTAGCGGACAATGAGCAGTTCTTC.

The CDR3 region has the DNA TGTGCCAGCAGCAAAGGGGGTAGCGGGAGACGTATCCAGTTCTTC. Translated: CASSKGGSGRRIQFF. The genes are TRBV21-1 and TRBJ2-1; whether TRBD2, the table's D call, matches the DNA was not checked. TRBV21-1 represents a pseudogene. The CDR3 extends over 15 amino acids.

In nucleotides, the CDR3 is TGTGCCTGGACCCAGGGTGCGCATGGCAATCAGCCCCAGCATTTT. Translating it yields CAWTQGAHGNQPQHF. V and J are TRBV30 and TRBJ1-5, with TRBD1 as a possible D gene (5 bases). Germline V gives CDR1 GTSNPN, CDR2 SVGIG (reference sequence). V was clipped by 4 bases and J by 2 bases, with 15 bases between them. The CDR3 runs to 15 residues.

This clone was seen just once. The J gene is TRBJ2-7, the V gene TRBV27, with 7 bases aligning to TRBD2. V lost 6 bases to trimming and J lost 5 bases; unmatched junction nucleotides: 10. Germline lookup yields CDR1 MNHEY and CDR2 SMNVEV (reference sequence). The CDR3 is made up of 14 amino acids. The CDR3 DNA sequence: TGTGCCAGCAGCCAAATTGGGGGGGATCACGAGCAGTACTTC. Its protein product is CASSQIGGDHEQYF.

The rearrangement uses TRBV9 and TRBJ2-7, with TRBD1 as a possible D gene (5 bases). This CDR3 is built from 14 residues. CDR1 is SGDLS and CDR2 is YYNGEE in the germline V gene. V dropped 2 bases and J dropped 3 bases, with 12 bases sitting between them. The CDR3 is CASSVAPDNYEQYF. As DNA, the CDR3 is TGTGCCAGCAGCGTCGCCCCGGACAACTACGAGCAGTACTTC.

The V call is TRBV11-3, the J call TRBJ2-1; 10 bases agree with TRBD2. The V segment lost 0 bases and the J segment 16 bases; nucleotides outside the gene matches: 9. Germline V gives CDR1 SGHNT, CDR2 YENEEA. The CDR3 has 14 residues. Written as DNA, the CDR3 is TGTGCCAGCAGCTTAGATCAAGCGGGAGGGCCACGATTCTTC. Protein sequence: CASSLDQAGGPRFF.

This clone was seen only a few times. CDR3 in amino acids: CASSSRASGGAYEQYF. For the CDR3, the DNA is TGTGCCAGCAGCTCCAGAGCTAGCGGGGGGGCCTACGAGCAGTACTTC. V usage is TRBV7-2 and J usage is TRBJ2-7, with TRBD2 identical over 12 bases. The CDR3 loop spans 16 amino acids. Germline CDR1 and CDR2: SGHTA and FQGNSA. Trimming removed 4 bases from V and 2 bases from J; junction bases left unmatched: 6.

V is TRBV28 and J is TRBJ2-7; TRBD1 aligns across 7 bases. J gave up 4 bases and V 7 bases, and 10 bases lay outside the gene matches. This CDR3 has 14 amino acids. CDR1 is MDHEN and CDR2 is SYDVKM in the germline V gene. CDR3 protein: CASTLGGAGYEQYF. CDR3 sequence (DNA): TGTGCCAGCACCCTAGGGGGCGCAGGTTACGAGCAGTACTTC.

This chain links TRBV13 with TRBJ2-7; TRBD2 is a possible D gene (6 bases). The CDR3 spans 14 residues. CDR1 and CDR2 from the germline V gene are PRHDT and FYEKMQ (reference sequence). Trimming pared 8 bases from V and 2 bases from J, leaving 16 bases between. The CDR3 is CASYPPGAAYEQYF. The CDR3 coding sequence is TGTGCCAGCTACCCCCCGGGAGCCGCCTACGAGCAGTACTTC. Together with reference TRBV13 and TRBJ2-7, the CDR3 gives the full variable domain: AAGVIQSPRHLIKEKRETATLKCYPIPRHDTVYWYQQGPGQDPQFLISFYEKMQSDKGSIPDRFSAQQFSDYHSELNMSSLELGDSALYFCASYPPGAAYEQYFGPGTRLTVT.